This passage covers 21 T cell receptor beta chains from one sample sequenced in a study of blood T cells in healthy people across ages. A second about 7 to 12 cycle PCR used barcoded and J-beta primers. One entry per CDR3 protein results from TCRdb running MiXCR on the 5' RACE reads. The sample has 650,000 to 900,000 distinct CDR3 sequences, less than 80% seen once. Sequenced: blood. The receptors derive from a man aged 25-40 years in good health.

The chain couples TRBV29-1 to TRBJ2-1; 8 bases are a match to TRBD2. In germline, CDR1 is SQVTM, CDR2 ANQGSEA. V dropped 3 bases and J dropped 7; count of bases not matched to a gene: 8. The CDR3 covers 14 residues. Here the CDR3 reads CSVEAGGAGNEQFF. DNA for the CDR3: TGCAGCGTTGAGGCCGGGGGGGCCGGTAATGAGCAGTTCTTC.

This clonotype turned up a few times. V usage is TRBV10-3 and J usage is TRBJ1-1; 9 nucleotides align to TRBD1. The CDR3 is 14 amino acids. Germline lookup yields CDR1 ENHRY and CDR2 SYGVKD. The junction had 6 bases not matched to a gene; V was cut back by 9 bases and J by 1 base. The CDR3 is CAIRQGVSNTEAFF. DNA for the CDR3: TGTGCCATACGACAGGGGGTCTCGAACACTGAAGCTTTCTTT.

The chain links TRBV7-8 to TRBJ2-7; 8 nucleotides match TRBD1. In germline, CDR1 is SGHVS, CDR2 FQNEAQ. Germline trimming cut 1 base from V and 4 bases from J; bases unmatched to any gene: 6. The CDR3 runs 15 residues. CDR3 nucleotide sequence: TGTGCCAGCAGCTTAGTTTTGGGACAGGTGTACGAGCAGTACTTC. Protein sequence: CASSLVLGQVYEQYF. Filled out from reference TRBV7-8 and TRBJ2-7, the complete variable domain reads GAGVSQSPRYKVAKRGQDVALRCDPISGHVSLFWYQQALGQGPEFLTYFQNEAQLDKSGLPSDRFFAERPEGSVSTLKIQRTQQEDSAVYLCASSLVLGQVYEQYFGPGTRLTVT.

This clonotype was seen a handful of times. The chain is built from TRBV25-1 and TRBJ1-5; tentative D call: TRBD1 (5 bases). Germline loops: CDR1 MGHDK, CDR2 SYGVNS. The CDR3 has 13 residues. V lost 4 bases to trimming and J lost 9 bases, with 13 bases between them. CDR3 sequence reads: CASSVRDDGPQHF. CDR3 bases: TGTGCCAGCAGTGTCAGGGACGATGGGCCCCAGCATTTT.

The CDR3 protein is CASSVYSGAYEQYF. DNA of the CDR3: TGTGCCAGCAGCGTTTATAGCGGGGCCTACGAGCAGTACTTC. The rearrangement links TRBV7-2 to TRBJ2-7; 8 positions agree with TRBD2. Germline CDR1 is SGHTA and CDR2 is FQGNSA. The CDR3 is 14 amino acids. Losses at the gene ends were 5 bases for V and 2 bases for J; bases not matched to a gene: 5.

The chain employs TRBV7-3 and TRBJ2-3, with 8 bases aligning to TRBD1. The CDR3 length is 17 residues. Germline CDR1 reads SGHTA; CDR2 reads FQGTGA. V was pared by 3 bases and J by 3 bases, with 11 bases of the junction left unmatched. The CDR3 region has the DNA TGTGCCAGCAGCTTTGGACAGGGACGGTCACTTACAGATACGCAGTATTTT. It translates to CASSFGQGRSLTDTQYF.

V is TRBV13 and J is TRBJ2-7; TRBD2 aligns across 9 bases. Germline assignment: CDR1 PRHDT and CDR2 FYEKMQ (reference sequence). Trimming cost V 5 bases and J 1 base; bases outside gene matches: 6. There are 15 residues in the CDR3. In DNA form, the CDR3 reads TGTGCCAGCAGCCCTCTAGCGGGGCCGTCCTACGAGCAGTACTTC. Amino acid sequence: CASSPLAGPSYEQYF.

This sequence joins TRBV6-6 and TRBJ2-5, with 13 nucleotides matching TRBD2. The last part of the DNA fits TRBJ2-1 better; the J call may be wrong. Germline V CDR1 and CDR2: MNHNY, SVGAGI (reference sequence). The CDR3 spans 15 residues. CDR3 in DNA: TGTGCCAGCAGTTACGGACTAGCGGGGGACGAGACCCAGTTCTTC. It is translated as CASSYGLAGDETQFF.

The sample holds a few counts of this clonotype. The chain couples TRBV29-1 to TRBJ2-6; possibly TRBD1 for D (5 bases). Deletions cut 4 bases from V and 2 bases from J, with 15 bases between. CDR1 is SQVTM and CDR2 is ANQGSEA in the germline V gene. The CDR3 spans 16 residues. CDR3 amino acids: CSVAVQQAAGANVLTF. The CDR3, as DNA: TGCAGCGTTGCCGTGCAACAGGCCGCTGGGGCCAACGTCCTGACTTTC. Based on the CDR3 plus reference TRBV29-1 and TRBJ2-6, the full variable domain is SAVISQKPSRDICQRGTSLTIQCQVDSQVTMMFWYRQQPGQSLTLIATANQGSEATYESGFVIDKFPISRPNLTFSTLTVSNMSPEDSSIYLCSVAVQQAAGANVLTFGAGSRLTVL.

The chain joins TRBV5-5 to TRBJ2-1; weak D call: TRBD2 (6 bases). V was clipped by 2 bases and J by 7 bases, with 16 bases between them. Germline V gene lookup returns CDR1 SGHKS and CDR2 YYEKEE (reference sequence). The CDR3 contains 15 residues. The CDR3 sequence: CASSLEDYLGNEQFF. The CDR3 DNA sequence: TGTGCCAGCAGCTTAGAGGACTACCTCGGGAATGAGCAGTTCTTC.

The chain is built from TRBV6-2 or TRBV6-3 and TRBJ2-1, with 14 bases lining up with TRBD2. This CDR3 is 13 amino acids long. CDR1 is MNHEY, CDR2 SVGEGT, per germline. The V and J ends lost 10 bases and 8 bases, in that order; junction bases with no gene match: 4. In DNA form, the CDR3 reads TGTGCCACCAGACTAGCGGGGGGGGATGAGCAGTTCTTC. Amino acids: CATRLAGGDEQFF.

The V call is TRBV5-3, the J call TRBJ2-1, with 7 bases aligning to TRBD2. TRBV5-3 is labeled an ORF, and its function is uncertain. This CDR3 has 16 residues. The J segment lost 2 bases and the V segment lost 8 bases, leaving 13 bases of the junction unmatched. CDR3 region: CASSQPGLETYNEQFF. The DNA of the CDR3 is TGTGCCAGCAGCCAACCTGGACTAGAGACCTACAATGAGCAGTTCTTC.

This clonotype has only a few counts. The chain joins TRBV5-6 to TRBJ1-2; D is possibly TRBD1 (5 bases). There are 14 residues in the CDR3. The germline V and J ends were trimmed by 4 bases and 1 base, with 11 bases remaining between them. Germline loops: CDR1 SGHDT, CDR2 YYEEEE. The CDR3 DNA sequence: TGTGCCAGCAGCCCGGGACTGATTAACTATGGCTACACCTTC. This codes for CASSPGLINYGYTF. Complete variable domain (other parts from reference TRBV5-6 and TRBJ1-2): DAGVTQSPTHLIKTRGQQVTLRCSPKSGHDTVSWYQQALGQGPQFIFQYYEEEERQRGNFPDRFSGHQFPNYSSELNVNALLLGDSALYLCASSPGLINYGYTFGSGTRLTVV.

This chain joins TRBV7-9 and TRBJ1-1; D perhaps matches TRBD1 (6 bases). This CDR3 comprises 13 residues. V dropped 10 bases and J dropped 6 bases, with 18 bases sitting between them. Germline values: CDR1 SEHNR, CDR2 FQNEAQ (reference sequence). CDR3 in amino acids: CAIVTGRGAEAFF. The CDR3 bases are TGTGCCATCGTAACAGGGCGAGGCGCTGAAGCTTTCTTT.

Only a few counts were recorded for this clonotype. The gene calls are TRBV29-1 and TRBJ2-1; the match to TRBD2 covers 9 bases. After removal of 6 bases from V and 5 bases from J, the junction contained 8 bases not matched to a gene. This CDR3 contains 14 residues. Germline V gene data show CDR1 as SQVTM and CDR2 as ANQGSEA. The CDR3 coding sequence is TGCAGCGTCATTGCGGGGGGGCGGCACAATGAGCAGTTCTTC. Translating gives CSVIAGGRHNEQFF.

This chain uses TRBV6-5 with TRBJ2-1; D ambiguous. Between the trimmed V and J ends, which lost 10 bases and 10 bases, there was a span of 14 bases. The length of the CDR3 is 11 residues. Germline CDR1 MNHEY, CDR2 SVGAGI. The CDR3 region is CATIQLGEQFF. CDR3 coding DNA: TGTGCCACCATCCAGTTGGGAGAGCAGTTCTTC.

The rearrangement links TRBV25-1 to TRBJ2-7; unclear D gene. The CDR3 spans 13 residues. Trimming removed 8 bases from V and 6 bases from J, with 17 bases in between. CDR1 and CDR2 from the germline V gene are MGHDK and SYGVNS. CDR3: CASSPAAMGEQYF. In DNA, the CDR3 is TGTGCCAGCTCTCCGGCGGCGATGGGCGAGCAGTACTTC.

The V gene is TRBV7-2, the J gene TRBJ2-5, with 10 bases lining up with TRBD2. CDR1 SGHTA and CDR2 FQGNSA come from the germline V gene. This CDR3 has 16 amino acids. V lost 2 bases, J lost 7 bases, and 10 bases stayed unmatched. The chain's CDR3 is CASSLTRTSGTGTQYF. CDR3 coding DNA: TGTGCCAGCAGCTTAACCCGGACTAGCGGCACGGGGACCCAGTACTTC. Full variable domain (rest looked up from reference TRBV7-2 and TRBJ2-5): GAGVSQSPSNKVTEKGKDVELRCDPISGHTALYWYRQSLGQGLEFLIYFQGNSAPDKSGLPSDRFSAERTGGSVSTLTIQRTQQEDSAVYLCASSLTRTSGTGTQYFGPGTRLLVL.

The chain is built from TRBV10-3 and TRBJ1-2, with a possible D match to TRBD1 (5 bases). The CDR3 sequence is 12 residues long. V lost 8 bases and J lost 6, with 13 bases in between. In germline, CDR1 is ENHRY, CDR2 SYGVKD. CDR3 sequence: CAILSEGHGYTF. CDR3 DNA: TGTGCCATCCTGTCGGAGGGGCATGGCTACACCTTC.

This clonotype was counted between two and nine times. The chain is built from TRBV7-9 and TRBJ2-1; 8 bases are shared with TRBD2. The CDR3 is made up of 13 amino acids. V lost 11 bases and J lost 7; bases outside the gene matches: 10. Germline V gene data show CDR1 as SEHNR and CDR2 as FQNEAQ (reference sequence). CDR3 bases: TGTGCCCTAAATTCGGGGGGGTATAATGAGCAGTTCTTC. Encoded protein: CALNSGGYNEQFF. Filled out from reference TRBV7-9 and TRBJ2-1, the complete variable domain reads DTGVSQNPRHKITKRGQNVTFRCDPISEHNRLYWYRQTLGQGPEFLTYFQNEAQLEKSRLLSDRFSAERPKGSFSTLEIQRTEQGDSAMYLCALNSGGYNEQFFGPGTRLTVL.

The chain joins TRBV20-1 to TRBJ1-2, with a tentative D call TRBD1 (5 bases). V shed 3 bases and J shed 2 bases, with 10 bases lying between them. Germline V gene data show CDR1 as DFQATT and CDR2 as SNEGSKA (reference sequence). This CDR3 comprises 13 residues. The CDR3 is CSASTRDNYGYTF. In DNA form, the CDR3 reads TGCAGTGCTAGTACGCGGGACAACTATGGCTACACCTTC.